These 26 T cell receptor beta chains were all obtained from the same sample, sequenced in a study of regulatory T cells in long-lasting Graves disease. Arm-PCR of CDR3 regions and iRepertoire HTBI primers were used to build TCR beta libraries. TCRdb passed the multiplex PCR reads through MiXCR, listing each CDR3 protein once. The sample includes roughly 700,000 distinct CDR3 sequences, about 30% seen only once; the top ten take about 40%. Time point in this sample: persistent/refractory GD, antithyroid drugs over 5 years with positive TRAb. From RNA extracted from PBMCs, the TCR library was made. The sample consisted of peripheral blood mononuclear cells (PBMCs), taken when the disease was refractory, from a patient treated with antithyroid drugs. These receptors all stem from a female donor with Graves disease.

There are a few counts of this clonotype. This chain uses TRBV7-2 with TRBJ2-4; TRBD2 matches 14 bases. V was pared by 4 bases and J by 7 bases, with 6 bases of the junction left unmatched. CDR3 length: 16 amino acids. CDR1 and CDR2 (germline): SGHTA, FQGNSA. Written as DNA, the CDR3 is TGTGCCAGCAGCTCGACTAGCGGGAGGGCTGGTAACATTCAGTACTTC. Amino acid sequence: CASSSTSGRAGNIQYF.

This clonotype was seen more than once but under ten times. In DNA form, the CDR3 reads TGTGCCAGCAGCAAAGGACAGGGGTTCTACGAGCAGTACTTC. This translates into CASSKGQGFYEQYF. The chain has TRBV3-1 and TRBJ2-7; 9 positions match TRBD1. The CDR3 is 14 residues long. V lost 5 bases, J lost 3 bases, and 5 bases stayed unmatched. The germline V gene encodes CDR1 LGHDT and CDR2 YNNKEL (reference sequence).

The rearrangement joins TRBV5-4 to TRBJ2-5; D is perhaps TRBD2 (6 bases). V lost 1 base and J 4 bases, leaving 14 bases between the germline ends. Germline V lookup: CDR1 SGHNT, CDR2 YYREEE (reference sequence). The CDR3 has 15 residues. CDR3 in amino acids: CASSLKSEGVETQYF. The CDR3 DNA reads TGTGCCAGCAGCTTGAAATCGGAGGGAGTAGAGACCCAGTACTTC.

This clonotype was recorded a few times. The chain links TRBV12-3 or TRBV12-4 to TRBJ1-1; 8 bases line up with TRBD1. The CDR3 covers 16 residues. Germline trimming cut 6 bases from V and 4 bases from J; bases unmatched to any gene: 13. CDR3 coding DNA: TGTGCCAGCAGCTCAACTTTGTCGGACAGGGCCACTGAAGCTTTCTTT. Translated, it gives CASSSTLSDRATEAFF.

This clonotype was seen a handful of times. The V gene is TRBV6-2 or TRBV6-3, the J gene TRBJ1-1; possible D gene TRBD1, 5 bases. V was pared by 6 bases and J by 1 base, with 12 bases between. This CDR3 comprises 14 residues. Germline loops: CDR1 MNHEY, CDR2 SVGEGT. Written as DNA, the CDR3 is TGTGCCAGCAGCATCCCGGGGGGGAACACTGAAGCTTTCTTT. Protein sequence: CASSIPGGNTEAFF.

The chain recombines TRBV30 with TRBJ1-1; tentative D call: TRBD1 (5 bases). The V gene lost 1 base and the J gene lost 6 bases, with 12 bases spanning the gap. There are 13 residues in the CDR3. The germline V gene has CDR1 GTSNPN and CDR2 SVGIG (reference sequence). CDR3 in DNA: TGTGCCTGGAGTGGCCCCAGGGAGCCTGAAGCTTTCTTT. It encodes CAWSGPREPEAFF.

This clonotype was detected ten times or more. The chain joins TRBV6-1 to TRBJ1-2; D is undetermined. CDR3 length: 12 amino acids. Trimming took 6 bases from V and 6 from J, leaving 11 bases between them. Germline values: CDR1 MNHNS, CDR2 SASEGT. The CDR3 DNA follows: TGTGCCAGCAGCCCCCCGGGCAATGGCTACACCTTC. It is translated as CASSPPGNGYTF.

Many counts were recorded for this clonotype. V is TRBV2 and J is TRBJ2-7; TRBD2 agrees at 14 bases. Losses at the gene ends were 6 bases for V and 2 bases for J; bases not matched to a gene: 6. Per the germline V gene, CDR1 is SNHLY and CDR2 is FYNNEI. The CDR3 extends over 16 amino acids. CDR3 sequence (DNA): TGTGCCAGCAGAAACAGACTAGCGGGAGGGCCCTACGAGCAGTACTTC. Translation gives CASRNRLAGGPYEQYF.

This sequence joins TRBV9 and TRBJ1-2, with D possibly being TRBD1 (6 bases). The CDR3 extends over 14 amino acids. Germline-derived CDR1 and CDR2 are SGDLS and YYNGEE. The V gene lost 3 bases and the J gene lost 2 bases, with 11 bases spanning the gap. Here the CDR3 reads CASSDTGQNYGYTF. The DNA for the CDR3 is TGTGCCAGCAGCGACACTGGACAGAACTATGGCTACACCTTC. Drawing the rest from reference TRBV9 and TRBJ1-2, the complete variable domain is DSGVTQTPKHLITATGQRVTLRCSPRSGDLSVYWYQQSLDQGLQFLIQYYNGEERAKGNILERFSAQQFPDLHSELNLSSLELGDSALYFCASSDTGQNYGYTFGSGTRLTVV.

The CDR3 sequence: CASSELSQGVGEQYF. The CDR3 nucleotides read TGTGCCAGCAGTGAATTAAGTCAGGGAGTAGGCGAGCAGTACTTC. This rearrangement joins TRBV6-1 to TRBJ2-7; D possibly uses TRBD1 or TRBD2 (5 bases each). The germline gives CDR1 MNHNS, CDR2 SASEGT. There are 15 residues in the CDR3. Trimming left V 2 bases short and J 6 bases short, with 17 bases between.

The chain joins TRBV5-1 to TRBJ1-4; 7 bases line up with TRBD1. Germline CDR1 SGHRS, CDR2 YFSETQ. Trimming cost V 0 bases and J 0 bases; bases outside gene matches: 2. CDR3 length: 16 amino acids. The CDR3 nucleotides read TGCGCCAGCAGCTTGGACAGGGGCCCAACTAATGAAAAACTGTTTTTT. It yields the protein CASSLDRGPTNEKLFF.

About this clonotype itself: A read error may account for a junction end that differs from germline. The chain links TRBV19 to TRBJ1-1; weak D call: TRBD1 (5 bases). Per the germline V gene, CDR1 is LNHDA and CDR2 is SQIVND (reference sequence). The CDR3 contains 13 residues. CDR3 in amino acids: CASSIGDRAEAFF. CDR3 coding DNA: TGCGCCAGTAGTATTGGGGACCGTGCTGAAGCTTTCTTT.

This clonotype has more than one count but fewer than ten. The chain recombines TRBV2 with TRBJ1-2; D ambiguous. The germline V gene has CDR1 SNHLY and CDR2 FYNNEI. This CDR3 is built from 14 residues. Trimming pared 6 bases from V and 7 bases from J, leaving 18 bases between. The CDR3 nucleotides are TGTGCCAGCAGCAGCCGGGCCGCACAGCGTGGCTACACCTTC. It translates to CASSSRAAQRGYTF.

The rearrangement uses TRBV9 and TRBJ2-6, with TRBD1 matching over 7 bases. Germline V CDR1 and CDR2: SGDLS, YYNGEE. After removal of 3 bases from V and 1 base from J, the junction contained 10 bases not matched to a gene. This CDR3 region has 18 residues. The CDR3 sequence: CASSAGDRGNSGANVLTF. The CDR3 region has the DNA TGTGCCAGCAGCGCTGGGGACAGAGGGAATTCTGGGGCCAACGTCCTGACTTTC.

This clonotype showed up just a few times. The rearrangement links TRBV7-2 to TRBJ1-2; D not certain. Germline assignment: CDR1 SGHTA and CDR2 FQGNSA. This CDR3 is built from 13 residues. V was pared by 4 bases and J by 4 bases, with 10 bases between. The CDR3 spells CASSYTVVYGYTF. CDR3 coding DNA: TGTGCCAGCAGCTATACAGTAGTCTATGGCTACACCTTC.

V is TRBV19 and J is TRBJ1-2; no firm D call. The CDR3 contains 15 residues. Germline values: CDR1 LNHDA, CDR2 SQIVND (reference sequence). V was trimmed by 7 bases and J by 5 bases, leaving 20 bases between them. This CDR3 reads CASTSTDWGDYGYTF. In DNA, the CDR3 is TGTGCCAGTACCTCCACTGACTGGGGTGATTATGGCTACACCTTC. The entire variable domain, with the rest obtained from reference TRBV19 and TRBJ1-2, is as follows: DGGITQSPKYLFRKEGQNVTLSCEQNLNHDAMYWYRQDPGQGLRLIYYSQIVNDFQKGDIAEGYSVSREKKESFPLTVTSAQKNPTAFYLCASTSTDWGDYGYTFGSGTRLTVV.

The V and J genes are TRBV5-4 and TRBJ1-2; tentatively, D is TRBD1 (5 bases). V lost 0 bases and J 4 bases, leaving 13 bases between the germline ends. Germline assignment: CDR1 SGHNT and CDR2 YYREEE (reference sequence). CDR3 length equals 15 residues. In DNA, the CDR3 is TGTGCCAGCAGCTTGGCCCTGGGGGAAGTCTATGGCTACACCTTC. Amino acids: CASSLALGEVYGYTF.

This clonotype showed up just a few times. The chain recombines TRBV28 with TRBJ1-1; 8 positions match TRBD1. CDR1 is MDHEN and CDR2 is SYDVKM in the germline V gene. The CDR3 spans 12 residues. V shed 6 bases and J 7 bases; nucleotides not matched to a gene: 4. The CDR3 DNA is TGTGCCAGCAGAAGACAGGGGTTTGAAGCTTTCTTT. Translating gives CASRRQGFEAFF. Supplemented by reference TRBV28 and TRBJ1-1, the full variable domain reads DVKVTQSSRYLVKRTGEKVFLECVQDMDHENMFWYRQDPGLGLRLIYFSYDVKMKEKGDIPEGYSVSREKKERFSLILESASTNQTSMYLCASRRQGFEAFFGQGTRLTVV.

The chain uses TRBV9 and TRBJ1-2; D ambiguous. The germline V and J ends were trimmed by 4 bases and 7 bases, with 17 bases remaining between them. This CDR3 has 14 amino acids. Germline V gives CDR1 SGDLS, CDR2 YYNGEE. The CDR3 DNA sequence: TGTGCCAGCAGCCGGACGGATACAAACCTTGGCTACACCTTC. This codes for CASSRTDTNLGYTF.

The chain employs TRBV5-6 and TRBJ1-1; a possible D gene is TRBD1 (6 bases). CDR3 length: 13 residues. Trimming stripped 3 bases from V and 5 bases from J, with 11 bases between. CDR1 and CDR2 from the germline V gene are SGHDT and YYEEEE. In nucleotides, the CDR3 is TGTGCCAGCAGCTACCCTACAGGGACTGAAGCTTTCTTT. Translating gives CASSYPTGTEAFF.

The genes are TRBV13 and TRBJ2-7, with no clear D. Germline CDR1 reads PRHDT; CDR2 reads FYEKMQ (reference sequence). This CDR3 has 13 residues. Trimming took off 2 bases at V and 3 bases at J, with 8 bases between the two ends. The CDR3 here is CASSLLGDYEQYF. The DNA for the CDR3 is TGTGCCAGCAGCTTACTAGGAGACTACGAGCAGTACTTC.

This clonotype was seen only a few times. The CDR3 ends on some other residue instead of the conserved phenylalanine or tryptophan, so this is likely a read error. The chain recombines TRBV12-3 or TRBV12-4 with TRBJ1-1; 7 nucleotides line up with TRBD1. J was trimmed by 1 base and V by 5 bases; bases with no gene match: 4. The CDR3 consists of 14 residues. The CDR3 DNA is TGTGCCAGCAGTCAGGGGACAGCGAACACTGAAGCTTTCCTT. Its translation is CASSQGTANTEAFL.

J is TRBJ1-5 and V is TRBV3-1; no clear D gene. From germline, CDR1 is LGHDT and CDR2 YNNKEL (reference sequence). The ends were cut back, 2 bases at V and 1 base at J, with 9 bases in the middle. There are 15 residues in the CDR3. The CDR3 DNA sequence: TGTGCCAGCAGCCAAAACAGTGGCAGCAATCAGCCCCAGCATTTT. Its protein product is CASSQNSGSNQPQHF.

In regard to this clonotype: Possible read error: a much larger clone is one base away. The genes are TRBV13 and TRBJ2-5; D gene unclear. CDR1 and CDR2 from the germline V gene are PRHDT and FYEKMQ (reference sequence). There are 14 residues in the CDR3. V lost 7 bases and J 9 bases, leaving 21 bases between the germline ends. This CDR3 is CASTPAGSNVAQYF. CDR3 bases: TGTGCCAGCACCCCAGCCGGATCGAATGTGGCCCAGTACTTC.

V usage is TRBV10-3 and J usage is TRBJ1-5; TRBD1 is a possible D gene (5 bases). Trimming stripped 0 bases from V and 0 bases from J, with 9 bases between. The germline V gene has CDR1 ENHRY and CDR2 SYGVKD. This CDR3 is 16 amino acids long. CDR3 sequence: CAISESRGNSNQPQHF. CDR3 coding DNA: TGTGCCATCAGTGAGTCTCGGGGGAATAGCAATCAGCCCCAGCATTTT.

As DNA, the CDR3 is TGCAGTGCTAGTTACTTCGGGACAGGGAGTGCGTCCACTGAAGCTTTCTTT. Its protein product is CSASYFGTGSASTEAFF. This chain links TRBV20-1 with TRBJ1-1; 9 nucleotides agree with TRBD1. Germline CDR1 DFQATT, CDR2 SNEGSKA (reference sequence). CDR3 length: 17 amino acids. The V gene end was trimmed by 3 bases and the J gene end by 4 bases; junction bases not matched to a gene: 15.